This TCR beta chain was retrieved from a study of blood T cells in healthy people across ages. This clonotype has a handful of counts. Using a J-beta primer mix together with a sample-barcoded 5' primer, a second PCR was run for roughly 6 to 11 cycles. In TCRdb, the 5' RACE reads were re-called with MiXCR into one record per CDR3 protein. The sample holds 600,000 or so distinct CDR3 sequences, around 20% seen once. The CDR3 extends over 15 amino acids. The ends were cut back, 2 bases at V and 0 bases at J, with 11 bases in the middle. Per sample, a minimum of 7 million PBMCs were isolated. The chain has TRBV12-3 or TRBV12-4 and TRBJ2-7; tentative D call: TRBD1 (5 bases). This TCR derives from a man between 65 and 85 years old in good health. The specimen sequenced was blood. The CDR3 loop is CASSLRRASSYEQYF. The CDR3 bases are TGTGCCAGCAGTTTACGCAGGGCCAGCTCCTACGAGCAGTACTTC.